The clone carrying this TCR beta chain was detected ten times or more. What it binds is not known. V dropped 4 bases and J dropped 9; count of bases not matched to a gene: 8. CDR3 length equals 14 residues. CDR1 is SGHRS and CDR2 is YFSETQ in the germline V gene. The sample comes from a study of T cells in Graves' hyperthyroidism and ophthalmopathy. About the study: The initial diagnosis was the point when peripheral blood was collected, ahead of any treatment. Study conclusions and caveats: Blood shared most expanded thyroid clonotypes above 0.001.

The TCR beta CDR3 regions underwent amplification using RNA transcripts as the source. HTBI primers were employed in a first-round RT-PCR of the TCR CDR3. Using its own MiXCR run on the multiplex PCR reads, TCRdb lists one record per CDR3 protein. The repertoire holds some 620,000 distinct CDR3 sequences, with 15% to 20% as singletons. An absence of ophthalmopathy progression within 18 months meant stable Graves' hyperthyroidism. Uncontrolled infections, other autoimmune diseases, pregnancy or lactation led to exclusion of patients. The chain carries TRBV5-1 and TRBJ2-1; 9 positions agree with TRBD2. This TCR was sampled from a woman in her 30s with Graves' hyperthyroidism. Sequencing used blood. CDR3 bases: TGCGCCAGCAGCATTAGCGGGAGTGTACTTGAGCAGTTCTTC. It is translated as CASSISGSVLEQFF.